Each of the 13 T cell receptor beta chains below was sequenced from the same sample in a study of blood T cell repertoires in COVID-19. Generated by immunoSEQ multiplex PCR, the TCRdb table keeps only in-frame clones and is missing some. The sample lists some 110,000 clones; around 74% were seen once. Sequencing input: peripheral blood. The receptors come from a woman aged 70-85 years with acute or convalescent COVID-19.

The sample holds a few counts of this clone. The chain employs TRBV18 and TRBJ2-7; weak D call: TRBD1 (6 bases). The CDR3 totals 14 residues. CDR1 and CDR2 (germline): KGHSH, LQKENI. Trimming left V 3 bases short and J 7 bases short, with 16 bases between. CDR3: CASSPRTDYGEQYF. CDR3 in DNA: TGTGCCAGCTCACCCCGGACAGACTACGGGGAGCAGTACTTC.

The chain is built from TRBV11-2 and TRBJ1-5, with 9 bases aligning to TRBD1. CDR1 is SGHAT, CDR2 FQNNGV, per germline. V was clipped by 4 bases and J by 6 bases; unmatched bases: 4. The CDR3 is 14 amino acids. The CDR3 loop is CASSSSDRGQPQHF. The CDR3 region has the DNA TGTGCCAGCAGCTCATCGGACAGGGGTCAGCCCCAGCATTTT.

The chain joins TRBV6-5 to TRBJ2-7; D is perhaps TRBD2 (6 bases). Trimming stripped 4 bases from V and 1 base from J, with 14 bases between. The V gene's germline CDR1 is MNHEY and CDR2 SVGAGI. The CDR3 sequence is 15 residues long. The CDR3 DNA reads TGTGCCAGCAGTTCCCCCAAGGGGAGGTCCTACGAGCAGTACTTC. It is translated as CASSSPKGRSYEQYF.

The rearrangement joins TRBV7-9 to TRBJ1-1, with D uncertain. Germline CDR1 and CDR2: SEHNR and FQNEAQ (reference sequence). The CDR3 is made up of 14 amino acids. V dropped 5 bases and J dropped 0 bases, with 10 bases sitting between them. CDR3 nucleotide sequence: TGTGCCAGCAGCCGATACGGGATGAACACTGAAGCTTTCTTT. This sequence encodes CASSRYGMNTEAFF.

This rearrangement joins TRBV21-1 to TRBJ1-6. TRBV21-1 is a pseudogene segment. This CDR3 spans 18 amino acids. The CDR3 bases are TGTGCCAGCAGCAAAGAGGACAGGGTAGCGGGGGATAATTCACCCCTCCACTTT. Its protein product is CASSKEDRVAGDNSPLHF.

The chain employs TRBV3-1 (or the pseudogene TRBV3-2) and TRBJ1-3, with D uncertain. The CDR3 totals 15 residues. The germline CDR1 and CDR2 sequences are LGHDT and YNNKEL (reference sequence). V was clipped by 7 bases and J by 7 bases, with 20 bases between them. Written as DNA, the CDR3 is TGTGCCAGCAAGAACCAAGCCGGGTTGGGTAACACCATATATTTT. Translating it yields CASKNQAGLGNTIYF.

This clone came up a few times. The chain recombines TRBV5-1 with TRBJ1-1; D might be TRBD1 (5 bases). Trimming cost V 0 bases and J 0 bases, with 15 bases left between them. The length of the CDR3 is 17 residues. Germline values: CDR1 SGHRS, CDR2 YFSETQ. This CDR3 reads CASSLGLTAEMNTEAFF. The CDR3 DNA reads TGCGCCAGCAGCTTGGGTTTGACAGCTGAGATGAACACTGAAGCTTTCTTT.

For the CDR3, the DNA is TGTGCCAGCAGTTTACAGGGGAACTATGGCTACACCTTC. Translating gives CASSLQGNYGYTF. The chain carries TRBV6-5 and TRBJ1-2; 7 nucleotides match TRBD1. The CDR3 totals 13 residues. Trimming at V came to 4 bases and at J to 2 bases, leaving 1 base not matched to a gene. Germline loops: CDR1 MNHEY, CDR2 SVGAGI.

V is TRBV9 and J is TRBJ2-1, with 10 bases matching TRBD2. CDR1 SGDLS and CDR2 YYNGEE come from the germline V gene. The CDR3 is 15 amino acids. V was clipped by 3 bases and J by 7 bases; unmatched bases: 7. The CDR3 here is CASSASGGAWNEQFF. The CDR3 DNA reads TGTGCCAGCAGCGCAAGCGGGGGGGCCTGGAATGAGCAGTTCTTC.

The CDR3 DNA reads TGTGCCAGCAGCTTGGACAGCTTCGCCTACGAGCAGTACTTC. It encodes CASSLDSFAYEQYF. The gene calls are TRBV7-2 and TRBJ2-7, with D maybe TRBD1 (6 bases). Per germline, CDR1 SGHTA and CDR2 FQGNSA. Trimming pared 3 bases from V and 2 bases from J, leaving 11 bases between. CDR3 length: 14 residues.

The chain combines TRBV30 with TRBJ1-1; possible D gene TRBD1, 5 bases. Germline V lookup: CDR1 GTSNPN, CDR2 SVGIG (reference sequence). The CDR3 is 13 amino acids. V lost 0 bases, J lost 4 bases, and 9 bases lay in between. In DNA, the CDR3 is TGTGCCTGGAGTGTCAGGGTGGGCACTGAAGCTTTCTTT. Residues: CAWSVRVGTEAFF.

The chain combines TRBV19 with TRBJ2-3, with D unresolved. V shed 5 bases and J shed 1 base, with 13 bases lying between them. The CDR3 consists of 15 residues. From germline, CDR1 is LNHDA and CDR2 SQIVND (reference sequence). As DNA, the CDR3 is TGTGCCAGTAGTGTAACACGTCAGGGCACAGATACGCAGTATTTT. It translates to CASSVTRQGTDTQYF. The entire variable domain, with the rest obtained from reference TRBV19 and TRBJ2-3, is as follows: DGGITQSPKYLFRKEGQNVTLSCEQNLNHDAMYWYRQDPGQGLRLIYYSQIVNDFQKGDIAEGYSVSREKKESFPLTVTSAQKNPTAFYLCASSVTRQGTDTQYFGPGTRLTVL.

This chain uses TRBV19 with TRBJ1-3, with TRBD1 as a possible D gene (5 bases). The CDR3 runs 16 residues. Trimming left V 4 bases short and J 0 bases short, with 13 bases between. Germline CDR1 reads LNHDA; CDR2 reads SQIVND (reference sequence). The CDR3 DNA follows: TGTGCCAGTAGTACCCGACAGTCTCTCTCTGGAAACACCATATATTTT. It encodes CASSTRQSLSGNTIYF.